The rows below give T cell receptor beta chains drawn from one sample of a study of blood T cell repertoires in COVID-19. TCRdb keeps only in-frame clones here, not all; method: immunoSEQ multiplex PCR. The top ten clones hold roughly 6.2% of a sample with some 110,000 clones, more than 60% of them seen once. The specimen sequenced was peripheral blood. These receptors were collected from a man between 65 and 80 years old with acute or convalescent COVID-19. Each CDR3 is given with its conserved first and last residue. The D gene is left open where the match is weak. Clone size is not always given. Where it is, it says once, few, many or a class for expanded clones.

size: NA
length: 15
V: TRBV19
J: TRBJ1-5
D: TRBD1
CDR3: CASSAQGAFSQPQHF
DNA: TGTGCCAGTAGTGCGCAGGGGGCATTTAGTCAGCCCCAGCATTTT

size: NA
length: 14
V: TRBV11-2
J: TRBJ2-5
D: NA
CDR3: CASSQRQLQETQYF
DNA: TGTGCCAGCAGCCAGAGACAGCTCCAAGAGACCCAGTACTTC

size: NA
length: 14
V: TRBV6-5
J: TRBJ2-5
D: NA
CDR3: CASGKAGSAETQYF
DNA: TGTGCCAGCGGGAAGGCAGGGTCCGCGGAGACCCAGTACTTC

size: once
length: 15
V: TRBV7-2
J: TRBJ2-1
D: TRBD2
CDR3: CASNRGTSGGNEQFF
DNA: TGTGCCAGCAATCGGGGTACTAGCGGGGGGAATGAGCAGTTCTTC

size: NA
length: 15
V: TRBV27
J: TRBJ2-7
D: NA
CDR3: CASSTHAGLSYEQYF
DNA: TGTGCCAGCAGTACCCACGCGGGCCTATCCTACGAGCAGTACTTC

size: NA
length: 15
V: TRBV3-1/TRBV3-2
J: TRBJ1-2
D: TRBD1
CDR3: CASSREGATNYGYTF
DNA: TGTGCCAGCAGCCGCGAGGGGGCGACGAACTATGGCTACACCTTC

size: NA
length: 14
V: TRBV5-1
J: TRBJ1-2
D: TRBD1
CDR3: CASSRTGTDYGYTF
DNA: TGCGCCAGCAGCCGTACCGGGACAGACTATGGCTACACCTTC

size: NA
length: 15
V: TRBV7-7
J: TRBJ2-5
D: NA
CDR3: CASSSGRQSQETQYF
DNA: TGTGCCAGCAGCTCAGGCCGACAGAGCCAAGAGACCCAGTACTTC

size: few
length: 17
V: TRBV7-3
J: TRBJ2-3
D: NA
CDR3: CASSAQGNGKSTDTQYF
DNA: TGTGCCAGCAGCGCTCAGGGGAACGGAAAAAGCACAGATACGCAGTATTTT

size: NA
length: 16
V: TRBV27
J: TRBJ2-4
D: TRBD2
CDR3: CASRSGLAGDLNIQYF
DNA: TGTGCCAGCCGATCCGGACTAGCGGGAGATCTGAACATTCAGTACTTC

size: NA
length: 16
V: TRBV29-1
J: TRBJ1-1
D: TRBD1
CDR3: CSVGVRGTGSGTEAFF
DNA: TGCAGCGTTGGGGTCAGGGGGACCGGGTCTGGCACTGAAGCTTTCTTT

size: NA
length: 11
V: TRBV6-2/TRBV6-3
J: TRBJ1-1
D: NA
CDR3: CASSRTAEAFF
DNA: TGTGCCAGCAGTCGGACAGCTGAAGCTTTCTTT

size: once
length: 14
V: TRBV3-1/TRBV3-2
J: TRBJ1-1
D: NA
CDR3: CASSQQGTNTEAFF
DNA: TGTGCCAGCAGCCAACAGGGTACAAACACTGAAGCTTTCTTT

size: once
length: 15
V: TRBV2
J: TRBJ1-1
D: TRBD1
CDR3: CASSETTGGNTEAFF
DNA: TGTGCCAGCAGCGAAACAACAGGGGGCAACACTGAAGCTTTCTTT

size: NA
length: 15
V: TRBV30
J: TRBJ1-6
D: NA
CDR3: CAWSVGSSYNSPLHF
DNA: TGTGCCTGGAGTGTGGGGAGCTCCTATAATTCACCCCTCCACTTT

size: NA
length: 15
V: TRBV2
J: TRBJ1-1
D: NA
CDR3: CASSELQFLNTEAFF
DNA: TGTGCCAGCAGTGAACTGCAGTTTTTGAACACTGAAGCTTTCTTT

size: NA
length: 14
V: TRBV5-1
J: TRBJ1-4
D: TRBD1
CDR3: CASSVEGAEEKLFF
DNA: TGCGCCAGCAGTGTGGAGGGGGCTGAGGAAAAACTGTTTTTT

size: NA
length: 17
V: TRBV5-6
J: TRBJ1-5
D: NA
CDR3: CASSFTQDFYSNQPQHF
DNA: TGTGCCAGCAGCTTTACACAGGATTTTTATAGCAATCAGCCCCAGCATTTT

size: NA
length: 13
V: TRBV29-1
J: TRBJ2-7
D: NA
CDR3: CSVESGASYEQYF
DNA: TGCAGCGTTGAGTCTGGAGCCTCCTACGAGCAGTACTTC

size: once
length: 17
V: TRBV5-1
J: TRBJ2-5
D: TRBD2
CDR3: CASSLGLAGGPGETQYF
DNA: TGCGCCAGCAGCTTGGGGCTAGCGGGAGGGCCGGGGGAGACCCAGTACTTC

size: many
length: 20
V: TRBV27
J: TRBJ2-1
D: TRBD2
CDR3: CASSLSQLAGTLSSYNEQFF
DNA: TGTGCCAGCAGTTTATCTCAACTAGCGGGGACCCTGAGCTCCTACAATGAGCAGTTCTTC

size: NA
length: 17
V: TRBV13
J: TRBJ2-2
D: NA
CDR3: CASSLPYRQANTGELFF
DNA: TGTGCCAGCAGCTTGCCGTACCGACAGGCGAACACCGGGGAGCTGTTTTTT

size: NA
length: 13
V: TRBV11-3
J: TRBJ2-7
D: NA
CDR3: CASSLEVRGEQYF
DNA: TGTGCCAGCAGCTTAGAGGTCCGCGGGGAGCAGTACTTC

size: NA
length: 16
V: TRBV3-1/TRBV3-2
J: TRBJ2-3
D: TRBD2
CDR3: CASSHLAGERTDTQYF
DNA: TGTGCCAGCAGCCACCTAGCGGGGGAAAGGACAGATACGCAGTATTTT

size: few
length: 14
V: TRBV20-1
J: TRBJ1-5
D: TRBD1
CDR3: CSASVGQGDQPQHF
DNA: TGCAGTGCTAGTGTAGGACAGGGTGATCAGCCCCAGCATTTT

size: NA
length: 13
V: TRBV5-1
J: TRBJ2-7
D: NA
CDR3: CASSLAGFSEQYF
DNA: TGCGCCAGCAGCTTGGCGGGGTTTAGTGAGCAGTACTTC

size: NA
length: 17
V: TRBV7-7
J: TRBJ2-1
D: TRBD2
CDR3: CASSPFVAGVVYNEQFF
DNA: TGTGCCAGCAGCCCCTTCGTAGCGGGAGTAGTTTACAATGAGCAGTTCTTC

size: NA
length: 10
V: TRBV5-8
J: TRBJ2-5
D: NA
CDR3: CATGQETQYF
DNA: TGTGCCACCGGTCAAGAGACCCAGTACTTC

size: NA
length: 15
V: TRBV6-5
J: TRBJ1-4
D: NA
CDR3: CASSYTGGGYEKLFF
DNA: TGTGCCAGCAGTTACACGGGAGGGGGTTATGAAAAACTGTTTTTT

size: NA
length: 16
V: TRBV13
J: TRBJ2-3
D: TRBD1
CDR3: CASRGAGQGPSDTQYF
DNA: TGTGCCAGCAGGGGTGCGGGACAGGGGCCCTCAGATACGCAGTATTTT

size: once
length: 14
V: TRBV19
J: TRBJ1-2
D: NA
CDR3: CASSDGQTNYGYTF
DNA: TGTGCCAGTAGTGACGGACAAACGAACTATGGCTACACCTTC

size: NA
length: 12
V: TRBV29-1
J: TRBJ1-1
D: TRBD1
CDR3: CSVTGMNTEAFF
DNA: TGCAGCGTGACAGGGATGAACACTGAAGCTTTCTTT

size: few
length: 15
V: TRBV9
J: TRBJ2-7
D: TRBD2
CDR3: CASSVDPSATGGQYF
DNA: TGTGCCAGCAGCGTAGACCCTAGCGCGACGGGGGGGCAGTACTTC

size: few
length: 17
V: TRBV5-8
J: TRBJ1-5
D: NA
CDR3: CASRSLPQGLGNQPQHF
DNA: TGTGCCAGCAGGTCTCTACCACAGGGTTTAGGCAATCAGCCCCAGCATTTT

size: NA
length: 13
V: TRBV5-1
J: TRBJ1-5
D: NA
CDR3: CASSWQGNQPQHF
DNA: TGCGCCAGCAGTTGGCAGGGAAATCAGCCCCAGCATTTT

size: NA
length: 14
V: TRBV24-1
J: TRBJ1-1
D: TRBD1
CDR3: CATSDGTGSSEAFF
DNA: TGTGCCACCAGCGATGGGACAGGGTCCTCTGAAGCTTTCTTT

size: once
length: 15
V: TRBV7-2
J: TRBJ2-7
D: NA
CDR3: CASSLAGASSYEQYF
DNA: TGTGCCAGCAGCTTAGCAGGCGCTAGCTCCTACGAGCAGTACTTC

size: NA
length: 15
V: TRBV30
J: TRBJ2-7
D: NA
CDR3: CAWSTRRGNPYEQYF
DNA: TGTGCCTGGAGTACCCGAAGAGGGAACCCCTACGAGCAGTACTTC

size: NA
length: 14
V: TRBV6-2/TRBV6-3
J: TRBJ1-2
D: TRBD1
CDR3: CASSLTGDNYGYTF
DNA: TGTGCCAGCAGTCTGACAGGGGATAACTATGGCTACACCTTC

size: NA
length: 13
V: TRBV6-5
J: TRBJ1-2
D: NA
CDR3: CASSYSADYGYTF
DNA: TGTGCCAGCAGTTACTCCGCGGACTATGGCTACACCTTC

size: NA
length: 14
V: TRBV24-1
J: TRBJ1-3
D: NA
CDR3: CATTGGKSGNTIYF
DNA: TGTGCCACCACTGGGGGCAAGTCTGGAAACACCATATATTTT